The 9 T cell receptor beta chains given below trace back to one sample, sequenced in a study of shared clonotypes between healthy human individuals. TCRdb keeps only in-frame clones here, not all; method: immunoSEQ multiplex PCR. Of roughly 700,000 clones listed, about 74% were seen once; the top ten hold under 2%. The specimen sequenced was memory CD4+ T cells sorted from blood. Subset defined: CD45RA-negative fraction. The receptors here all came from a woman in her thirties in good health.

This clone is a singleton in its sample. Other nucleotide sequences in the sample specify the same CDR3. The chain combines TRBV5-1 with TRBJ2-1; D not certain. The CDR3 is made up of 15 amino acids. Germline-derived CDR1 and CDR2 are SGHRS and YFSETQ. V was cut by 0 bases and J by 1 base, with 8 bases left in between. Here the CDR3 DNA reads TGCGCCAGCAGCTTGGATAGGATTTCCTACAATGAGCAGTTCTTC. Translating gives CASSLDRISYNEQFF.

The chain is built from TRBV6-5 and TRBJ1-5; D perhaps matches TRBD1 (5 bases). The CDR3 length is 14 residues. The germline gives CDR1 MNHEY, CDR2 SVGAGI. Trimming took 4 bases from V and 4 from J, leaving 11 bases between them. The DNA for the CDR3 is TGTGCCAGCAGTTCCGGGACGCCTAATCAGCCCCAGCATTTT. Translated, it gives CASSSGTPNQPQHF.

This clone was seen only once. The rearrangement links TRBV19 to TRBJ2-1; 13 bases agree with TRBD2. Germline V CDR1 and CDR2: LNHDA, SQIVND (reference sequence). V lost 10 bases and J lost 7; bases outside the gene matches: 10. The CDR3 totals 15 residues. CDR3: CANPTTSGRGNEQFF. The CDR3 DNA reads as TGTGCCAACCCCACCACTAGCGGGAGGGGAAATGAGCAGTTCTTC.

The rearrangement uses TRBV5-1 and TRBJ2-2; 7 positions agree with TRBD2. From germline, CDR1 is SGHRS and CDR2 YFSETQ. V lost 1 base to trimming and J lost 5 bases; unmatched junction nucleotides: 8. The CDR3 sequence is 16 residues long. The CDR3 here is CASSLLSGGETGELFF. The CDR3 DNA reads TGCGCCAGCAGCTTGTTATCGGGGGGTGAGACCGGGGAGCTGTTTTTT.

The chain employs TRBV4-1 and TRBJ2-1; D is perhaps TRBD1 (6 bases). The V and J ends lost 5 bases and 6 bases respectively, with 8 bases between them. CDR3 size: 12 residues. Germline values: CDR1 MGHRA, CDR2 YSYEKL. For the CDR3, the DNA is TGCGCCAGCAGCGTGGGGGCCAATGAGCAGTTCTTC. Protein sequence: CASSVGANEQFF.

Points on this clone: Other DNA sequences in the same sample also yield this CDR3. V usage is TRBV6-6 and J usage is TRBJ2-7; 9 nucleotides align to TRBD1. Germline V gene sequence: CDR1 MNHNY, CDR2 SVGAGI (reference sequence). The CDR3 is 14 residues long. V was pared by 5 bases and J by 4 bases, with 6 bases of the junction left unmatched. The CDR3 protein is CASSPGTGLYEQYF. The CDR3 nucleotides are TGTGCCAGCAGTCCCGGGACAGGGCTTTACGAGCAGTACTTC.

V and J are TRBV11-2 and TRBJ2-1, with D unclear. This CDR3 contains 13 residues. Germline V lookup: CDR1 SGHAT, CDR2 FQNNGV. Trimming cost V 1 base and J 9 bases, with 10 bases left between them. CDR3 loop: CASSLGSLGEQFF. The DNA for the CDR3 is TGTGCCAGCAGCTTAGGATCATTGGGTGAGCAGTTCTTC.

In nucleotides, the CDR3 is TGCGCCAGCAGCTTAATGACTAGCAGGGGGAACAATGAGCAGTTCTTC. Protein: CASSLMTSRGNNEQFF. The chain employs TRBV5-1 and TRBJ2-1; D may correspond to TRBD1 or TRBD2 (7 bases each). In germline, CDR1 is SGHRS, CDR2 YFSETQ. The CDR3 runs 16 residues. Trimming shortened V by 2 bases and J by 5 bases, and 17 bases separated the two germline ends.

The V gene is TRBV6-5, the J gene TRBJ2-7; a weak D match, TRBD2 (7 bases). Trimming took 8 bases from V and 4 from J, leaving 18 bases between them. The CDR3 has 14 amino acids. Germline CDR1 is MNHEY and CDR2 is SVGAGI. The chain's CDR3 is CASREGGPTYEQYF. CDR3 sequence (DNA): TGTGCCAGCCGCGAGGGGGGGCCGACGTACGAGCAGTACTTC.